The next 9 T cell receptor beta chains were all read from a single sample in a study of identifying expanded T cells in peripheral blood. Profiling relied on immunoSEQ multiplex PCR, and the TCRdb table lists in-frame clones only, not all of them. The sample consists of about 52,000 clones, roughly 80% of them appearing once. Sequencing used blood. The receptors shown here come from a person aged 18 to 70 in good health.

The gene calls are TRBV5-1 and TRBJ2-5; D gene uncertain. The germline V gene encodes CDR1 SGHRS and CDR2 YFSETQ. The CDR3 length is 14 residues. V lost 4 bases, J lost 0 bases, and 10 bases lay in between. This CDR3 reads CASSLGKYQETQYF. CDR3 DNA sequence: TGCGCCAGCAGCCTAGGAAAGTACCAAGAGACCCAGTACTTC.

The chain links TRBV29-1 to TRBJ2-1; 14 bases are a match to TRBD2. The V gene end was trimmed by 1 base and the J gene end by 10 bases; junction bases not matched to a gene: 18. CDR3 size: 19 residues. Looked up from germline, CDR1 is SQVTM and CDR2 is ANQGSEA. CDR3 DNA sequence: TGCAGCGTTGAAGGCACGGGACTAGCGGGAGCCCTCCACGGCCGGGAGCAGTTCTTC. Translating it yields CSVEGTGLAGALHGREQFF.

The chain uses TRBV7-9 and TRBJ2-1; the match to TRBD2 covers 13 bases. After removal of 5 bases from V and 10 bases from J, the junction contained 11 bases not matched to a gene. This CDR3 has 16 residues. Looked up from germline, CDR1 is SEHNR and CDR2 is FQNEAQ (reference sequence). This chain's CDR3 is CASSVTTSGRRLEQFF. The CDR3 DNA reads TGTGCCAGCAGCGTAACGACTAGCGGGAGGCGACTAGAGCAGTTCTTC.

V usage is TRBV27 and J usage is TRBJ1-1; D perhaps matches TRBD1 (5 bases). Germline loops: CDR1 MNHEY, CDR2 SMNVEV (reference sequence). V was pared by 5 bases and J by 5 bases, with 21 bases between. The CDR3 extends over 16 amino acids. The CDR3 bases are TGTGCCAGCAGTCCGCTAGGTTGGGGGGTTGATACTGAAGCTTTCTTT. Its translation: CASSPLGWGVDTEAFF.

The chain carries TRBV6-6 and TRBJ1-2; no clear D gene. The V end was cut by 0 bases, the J end by 4 bases, with 12 bases between. The CDR3 spans 15 residues. Germline V CDR1 and CDR2: MNHNY, SVGAGI (reference sequence). The CDR3 DNA sequence: TGTGCCAGCAGTTACTCTATTGAGGGTTCCTATGGCTACACCTTC. This gives the protein CASSYSIEGSYGYTF.

This rearrangement joins TRBV19 to TRBJ2-1; a possible D gene is TRBD2 (6 bases). V gave up 5 bases and J gave up 7 bases, with 24 bases separating them. This CDR3 is built from 17 residues. Germline V gene sequence: CDR1 LNHDA, CDR2 SQIVND (reference sequence). Here the CDR3 reads CASSPSLGRLAPNEQFF. CDR3 nucleotides: TGTGCCAGTAGTCCCAGCCTAGGGAGGTTAGCGCCAAATGAGCAGTTCTTC.

The CDR3 DNA follows: TGTGCCAGCAGCTTATTTTGGGGTGAAGCTTTCTTT. It encodes CASSLFWGEAFF. This rearrangement joins TRBV11-3 to TRBJ1-1; D is ambiguous. Per germline, CDR1 SGHNT and CDR2 YENEEA. Trimming cost V 2 bases and J 7 bases, with 8 bases left between them. The CDR3 has 12 amino acids.

This chain uses TRBV29-1 with TRBJ2-5; the D gene is possibly TRBD1 (5 bases). Trimming removed 6 bases from V and 0 bases from J, with 8 bases in between. This CDR3 contains 12 residues. Germline loops: CDR1 SQVTM, CDR2 ANQGSEA. CDR3 in amino acids: CSVRTNQETQYF. CDR3 DNA sequence: TGCAGCGTGAGGACAAACCAAGAGACCCAGTACTTC. Full variable domain (remainder filled in from reference TRBV29-1 and TRBJ2-5): SAVISQKPSRDICQRGTSLTIQCQVDSQVTMMFWYRQQPGQSLTLIATANQGSEATYESGFVIDKFPISRPNLTFSTLTVSNMSPEDSSIYLCSVRTNQETQYFGPGTRLLVL.

This chain links TRBV30 with TRBJ2-7; 10 positions match TRBD1. Germline trimming cut 1 base from V and 1 base from J; bases unmatched to any gene: 1. Germline values: CDR1 GTSNPN, CDR2 SVGIG (reference sequence). The CDR3 is 14 amino acids. The CDR3 nucleotides read TGTGCCTGGAGTGGGACAGGGGGATCCTACGAGCAGTACTTC. Translated: CAWSGTGGSYEQYF.